This T cell receptor beta chain comes out of a study of T cell responses to AZD1222 COVID-19 vaccine. Produced via immunoSEQ multiplex PCR; TCRdb's table is partial and in-frame only. The sample has around 80,000 clones, nearly 90% seen once. Study findings and constraints: Nearly half of spike-specific TCRs reportedly go after variant regions that carry no mutations. Among the donors, most were white British and more were female, and clonal diversity was possibly underestimated. Spike-specific TCR depth and breadth grew after two AZD1222 doses. Baseline serology detected seropositivity in only six or seven AZD1222 recipients.

This clone was recorded a few times. Its antigen is unknown. Sequencing was performed on peripheral blood, taken on day 0 of AZD1222 vaccination. The origin of this receptor is an adult in good health.

The CDR3 coding sequence is TGTGCCAGCAGTTTTAGGCGGGAGGGACACGAGCAGTACTTC. This codes for CASSFRREGHEQYF. The gene calls are TRBV27 and TRBJ2-7; TRBD2 matches at 9 bases. V dropped 3 bases and J dropped 5; count of bases not matched to a gene: 5. The CDR3 sequence is 14 residues long. Germline CDR1 reads MNHEY; CDR2 reads SMNVEV (reference sequence).